Shown below are 25 T cell receptor beta chains from a single sample sequenced in a study of cytomegalovirus exposure and HLA in healthy donors. Clones were read by immunoSEQ multiplex PCR, and TCRdb kept only the in-frame ones, dropping some. The sample has 150,000 to 200,000 clones; 84% are singletons. The sample consisted of PBMCs. These receptors originate from a man aged 25-45 years in good health and CMV-seropositive.

This clone showed up just once. This chain links TRBV7-9 with TRBJ2-2; D may be TRBD2 (6 bases). V was cut by 2 bases and J by 2 bases, with 12 bases left in between. Germline CDR1 SEHNR, CDR2 FQNEAQ (reference sequence). This CDR3 has 16 residues. Here the CDR3 reads CASSLHNGGNTGELFF. As DNA, the CDR3 is TGTGCCAGCAGCTTACATAACGGGGGAAACACCGGGGAGCTGTTTTTT.

The J gene is TRBJ2-2, the V gene TRBV6-5; perhaps TRBD2 as D (5 bases). Germline V gene sequence: CDR1 MNHEY, CDR2 SVGAGI. V was clipped by 8 bases and J by 4 bases, with 17 bases between them. The CDR3 length is 15 residues. DNA for the CDR3: TGTGCCAGCGGACCAGCGGCACAGCGCACCGGGGAGCTGTTTTTT. Its translation: CASGPAAQRTGELFF.

This chain links TRBV18 with TRBJ2-5, with D possibly being TRBD1 (5 bases). Germline V lookup: CDR1 KGHSH, CDR2 LQKENI. CDR3 length equals 12 residues. V lost 8 bases to trimming and J lost 2 bases, with 9 bases between them. The CDR3 sequence: CASQGLQETQYF. The DNA for the CDR3 is TGTGCCAGCCAGGGTTTACAAGAGACCCAGTACTTC.

The chain joins TRBV9 to TRBJ2-1, with TRBD2 as a possible D gene (6 bases). The CDR3 totals 15 residues. Trimming left V 2 bases short and J 2 bases short, with 11 bases between. Germline CDR1 reads SGDLS; CDR2 reads YYNGEE. In nucleotides, the CDR3 is TGTGCCAGCAGCGTTGAACTAGCCACCTACAATGAGCAGTTCTTC. As protein: CASSVELATYNEQFF. Based on the CDR3 plus reference TRBV9 and TRBJ2-1, the full variable domain is DSGVTQTPKHLITATGQRVTLRCSPRSGDLSVYWYQQSLDQGLQFLIQYYNGEERAKGNILERFSAQQFPDLHSELNLSSLELGDSALYFCASSVELATYNEQFFGPGTRLTVL.

The rearrangement uses TRBV28 and TRBJ1-3, with 9 bases lining up with TRBD1. CDR1 is MDHEN, CDR2 SYDVKM, per germline. The CDR3 spans 16 residues. Losses at the gene ends were 6 bases for V and 0 bases for J; bases not matched to a gene: 6. CDR3 in amino acids: CASSSRDRVSGNTIYF. The CDR3 DNA follows: TGTGCCAGCAGCAGCCGGGACAGGGTCTCTGGAAACACCATATATTTT.

V usage is TRBV13 and J usage is TRBJ2-4, with D maybe TRBD2 (7 bases). In germline, CDR1 is PRHDT, CDR2 FYEKMQ (reference sequence). Trimming removed 0 bases from V and 10 bases from J, with 13 bases in between. The length of the CDR3 is 14 residues. The CDR3 reads CASSLGGGGRIQYF. The CDR3 nucleotides are TGTGCCAGCAGCTTAGGAGGCGGGGGCCGAATTCAGTACTTC.

The table lists this clone with a count of one. The chain couples TRBV30 to TRBJ1-4; TRBD1 might be the D (5 bases). The V end lost 4 bases, the J end lost 3 bases, and 15 bases lay between the germline ends. This CDR3 has 15 amino acids. Germline CDR1 GTSNPN, CDR2 SVGIG (reference sequence). CDR3: CAWTQTGTSNEKLFF. The CDR3 nucleotides read TGTGCCTGGACTCAAACGGGGACTTCTAATGAAAAACTGTTTTTT. The whole variable domain, filled in from reference TRBV30 and TRBJ1-4, reads SQTIHQWPATLVQPVGSPLSLECTVEGTSNPNLYWYRQAAGRGLQLLFYSVGIGQISSEVPQNLSASRPQDRQFILSSKKLLLSDSGFYLCAWTQTGTSNEKLFFGSGTQLSVL.

This clone showed up just a few times. CDR3 in amino acids: CASSRGVTYGYTF. Here the CDR3 DNA reads TGTGCCAGCAGCCGCGGGGTCACCTATGGCTACACCTTC. The genes are TRBV6-5 and TRBJ1-2; D is ambiguous. V lost 6 bases, J lost 4 bases, and 12 bases lay in between. Germline CDR1 MNHEY, CDR2 SVGAGI. There are 13 residues in the CDR3.

This chain uses TRBV6-1 with TRBJ2-7; TRBD1 matches at 7 bases. The length of the CDR3 is 13 residues. V gave up 3 bases and J gave up 7 bases; unmatched junction bases: 6. Germline lookup yields CDR1 MNHNS and CDR2 SASEGT. In DNA, the CDR3 is TGTGCCAGCAGTGAGCAGGGGGTCGGGGAGCAGTACTTC. Translated, it gives CASSEQGVGEQYF.

This clone was seen a handful of times. The CDR3 sequence is CASSRRQGGYNEQFF. DNA of the CDR3: TGTGCCAGCAGCCGACGGCAGGGTGGCTACAATGAGCAGTTCTTC. The rearrangement links TRBV7-9 to TRBJ2-1; D perhaps matches TRBD1 (5 bases). Germline V gene lookup returns CDR1 SEHNR and CDR2 FQNEAQ (reference sequence). The CDR3 runs 15 residues. Trimming removed 5 bases from V and 3 bases from J, with 14 bases in between. The full variable domain, its missing parts supplied by reference TRBV7-9 and TRBJ2-1, is DTGVSQNPRHKITKRGQNVTFRCDPISEHNRLYWYRQTLGQGPEFLTYFQNEAQLEKSRLLSDRFSAERPKGSFSTLEIQRTEQGDSAMYLCASSRRQGGYNEQFFGPGTRLTVL.

CDR3 amino acids: CATSRLQGGNEKLFF. CDR3 DNA: TGTGCCACCAGCAGATTACAGGGAGGGAATGAAAAACTGTTTTTT. The chain couples TRBV15 to TRBJ1-4, with a possible D match to TRBD1 (6 bases). The CDR3 has 15 amino acids. Between the trimmed V and J ends, which lost 2 bases and 5 bases, there was a span of 12 bases. From germline, CDR1 is LNHNV and CDR2 YYDKDF (reference sequence).

The V and J genes are TRBV10-3 and TRBJ1-1; the match to TRBD1 covers 7 bases. Germline V gene lookup returns CDR1 ENHRY and CDR2 SYGVKD. The trim removed 10 bases at V and 1 base at J, leaving 15 bases unmatched. The CDR3 has 16 amino acids. CDR3 nucleotide sequence: TGTGCCAGCCTAAGGAAATTACAGGGGTCGAACACTGAAGCTTTCTTT. As protein: CASLRKLQGSNTEAFF.

V is TRBV13 and J is TRBJ2-1, with 9 bases lining up with TRBD2. The V and J ends lost 5 bases and 0 bases, in that order; junction bases with no gene match: 8. In germline, CDR1 is PRHDT, CDR2 FYEKMQ (reference sequence). CDR3 length equals 17 residues. CDR3 DNA: TGTGCCAGCAGCCACCCTAGCGGGGTTCTCTCCTACAATGAGCAGTTCTTC. Amino acid sequence: CASSHPSGVLSYNEQFF.

The chain joins TRBV4-3 to TRBJ2-2, with a tentative D call TRBD1 (6 bases). The germline V and J ends were trimmed by 0 bases and 3 bases, with 11 bases remaining between them. CDR1 and CDR2 from the germline V gene are LGHNA and YSLEER. This CDR3 comprises 16 residues. In nucleotides, the CDR3 is TGCGCCAGCAGCCAAGACCCGGGACATCACACCGGGGAGCTGTTTTTT. This encodes CASSQDPGHHTGELFF.

This clone showed up just once. CDR3 amino acids: CASSLIHSGTASREPQHF. The CDR3 DNA is TGTGCCAGCAGCTTAATTCACTCCGGGACAGCAAGCAGGGAGCCCCAGCATTTT. The chain combines TRBV7-9 with TRBJ1-5, with TRBD1 matching over 7 bases. With V trimmed by 2 bases and J by 8 bases, 18 bases remained unmatched. Germline CDR1 SEHNR, CDR2 FQNEAQ (reference sequence). The CDR3 extends over 18 amino acids.

The genes are TRBV7-6 and TRBJ2-5; D may be TRBD2 (7 bases). The V gene lost 8 bases and the J gene lost 5 bases, with 24 bases spanning the gap. This CDR3 spans 16 amino acids. Germline V lookup: CDR1 SGHVS, CDR2 FNYEAQ. The CDR3 DNA reads as TGTGCCAGCGGGCCCGTGGGGGCGGGAGCGGGGGAGACCCAGTACTTC. This translates into CASGPVGAGAGETQYF. The variable domain in full, with the rest retrieved from reference TRBV7-6 and TRBJ2-5, is GAGVSQSPRYKVTKRGQDVALRCDPISGHVSLYWYRQALGQGPEFLTYFNYEAQQDKSGLPNDRFSAERPEGSISTLTIQRTEQRDSAMYRCASGPVGAGAGETQYFGPGTRLLVL.

The V call is TRBV28, the J call TRBJ2-1; D not resolved. V was trimmed by 3 bases and J by 1 base, leaving 10 bases between them. The CDR3 spans 15 residues. Per the germline V gene, CDR1 is MDHEN and CDR2 is SYDVKM. The CDR3 here is CASSLNSGSYNEQFF. CDR3 DNA sequence: TGTGCCAGCAGTTTGAACAGTGGGTCCTACAATGAGCAGTTCTTC.

The gene calls are TRBV5-1 and TRBJ2-5; 7 positions match TRBD2. The CDR3 totals 14 residues. The V gene end was trimmed by 2 bases and the J gene end by 7 bases; junction bases not matched to a gene: 8. Germline CDR1 and CDR2: SGHRS and YFSETQ. CDR3 nucleotides: TGCGCCAGCAGCTTAGAGCGGGGCCGGGGGACCCAGTACTTC. It encodes CASSLERGRGTQYF. The full variable domain, with the rest looked up from reference TRBV5-1 and TRBJ2-5, is KAGVTQTPRYLIKTRGQQVTLSCSPISGHRSVSWYQQTPGQGLQFLFEYFSETQRNKGNFPGRFSGRQFSNSRSEMNVSTLELGDSALYLCASSLERGRGTQYFGPGTRLLVL.

V and J are TRBV5-1 and TRBJ2-5; 9 bases align to TRBD1. CDR3 length: 14 residues. V shed 0 bases and J 6 bases; nucleotides not matched to a gene: 3. Germline V gene data show CDR1 as SGHRS and CDR2 as YFSETQ. The CDR3 DNA is TGCGCCAGCAGCTTGGGGGACAGGGCGAAGACCCAGTACTTC. This encodes CASSLGDRAKTQYF.

The genes are TRBV5-1 and TRBJ2-1; the match to TRBD1 covers 9 bases. This CDR3 region has 13 residues. Germline loops: CDR1 SGHRS, CDR2 YFSETQ. V shed 4 bases and J 6 bases; nucleotides not matched to a gene: 2. As DNA, the CDR3 is TGCGCCAGCAGCCCGGGACAGGGCAATGAGCAGTTCTTC. Translation: CASSPGQGNEQFF.

CDR3 coding DNA: TGTGCCAGCAGCGCAGACAGCACTGAAGCTTTCTTT. Amino acids: CASSADSTEAFF. The rearrangement links TRBV9 to TRBJ1-1, with D perhaps TRBD1 (5 bases). The V end lost 3 bases, the J end lost 4 bases, and 7 bases lay between the germline ends. From germline, CDR1 is SGDLS and CDR2 YYNGEE. The CDR3 runs 12 residues.

This chain connects TRBV4-1 to TRBJ1-4; D gene unclear. Germline V CDR1 and CDR2: MGHRA, YSYEKL. The CDR3 loop spans 13 amino acids. V was clipped by 2 bases and J by 7 bases, with 8 bases between them. CDR3 DNA sequence: TGCGCCAGCAGCCAATTCCGGGGTGAAAAACTGTTTTTT. Translation: CASSQFRGEKLFF.

This clone was detected only once. V gene TRBV15 combines with J gene TRBJ2-7; TRBD1 matches at 7 bases. CDR3 length: 13 residues. Looked up from germline, CDR1 is LNHNV and CDR2 is YYDKDF (reference sequence). The trim removed 4 bases at V and 6 bases at J, leaving 6 bases unmatched. CDR3 region: CATSIRQGGEQYF. The CDR3 DNA reads TGTGCCACCAGCATCCGACAGGGTGGCGAGCAGTACTTC. Full variable domain (missing parts from reference TRBV15 and TRBJ2-7): DAMVIQNPRYQVTQFGKPVTLSCSQTLNHNVMYWYQQKSSQAPKLLFHYYDKDFNNEADTPDNFQSRRPNTSFCFLDIRSPGLGDTAMYLCATSIRQGGEQYFGPGTRLTVT.

The chain joins TRBV5-1 to TRBJ2-2; a weak D match, TRBD1 (7 bases). Germline CDR1 and CDR2: SGHRS and YFSETQ. This CDR3 region has 14 residues. V was clipped by 1 base and J by 4 bases, with 8 bases between them. Here the CDR3 reads CASSLQGGTGELFF. DNA of the CDR3: TGCGCCAGCAGCTTGCAGGGGGGCACCGGGGAGCTGTTTTTT.

This clone was seen only once. This chain joins TRBV10-3 and TRBJ1-5, with D hard to call. V lost 3 bases, J lost 9 bases, and 12 bases lay in between. Germline CDR1 ENHRY, CDR2 SYGVKD. This CDR3 has 13 amino acids. The CDR3 here is CAISEKAAGPQHF. The CDR3 coding sequence is TGTGCCATCAGTGAAAAAGCCGCGGGGCCCCAGCATTTT.